Here is one T cell receptor (beta chain) with its context. No antigen is known for it. No much larger clone exists at a distance of one base, and base qualities are not known. The data derive from a study of cytomegalovirus exposure and HLA in healthy donors (TCRdb year 2017). About the investigation overall: According to an earlier analysis of several hundred of the donors, about 179 million T cells yielded roughly 100 million unique TCR beta sequences and about 280 Gb of sequence data. Rather than using new phenotypic data, the later analysis identified candidate immune exposures from TCR beta sequences and from how often those sequences occurred across donors. Around 320 gigabases of sequencing data and 70 million to 85 million unique TCR sequences were included in an early release covering roughly 600 HLA-typed donors. Typing coverage varied by locus: 629-630 donors for A, B, C, DRB1 and DQB1; around 560 for DQA1; over 600 for DPA1; around 490 for DPB1. Along with the approximately 620-subject first cohort, a separate validation cohort of more than 90 different subjects was used. Across around 400 genotyped donors of the cohort, an average of approximately 220,000 unique TCR beta nucleotide sequences per donor were sequenced, and roughly 20% of those sequences were non-productive. An earlier analysis of roughly 580 of the donors used high-throughput TCR beta sequencing to judge whether each TCR beta V gene segment behaved as functional or pseudogenic. To study patterns of TCR occurrence, a later analysis re-analyzed previously published TCR beta repertoires from hundreds of donors and added high-resolution HLA genotyping. To predict cytomegalovirus infection status, the study brought together high-throughput TCR immunosequencing, statistical association of individual TCRs with disease status, and machine learning. Both class I and class II loci were covered by HLA typing, at four-digit resolution. Donor age, sex, ethnicity and CMV serostatus were compiled alongside the repertoire data. In a later genetic analysis, genome-wide SNP genotypes for about 55% of the roughly 700 donors were used, and that subset was treated as a discovery cohort. The study aimed to test whether cataloging public T cell receptors could reveal signatures of past pathogen exposure. Because of strong linkage in the cohort, four or five DR-DQ haplotypes were treated as single units for association and clustering. The study used immunosequencing to profile the T cell repertoires of several hundred subjects and linked those repertoires to cytomegalovirus serostatus. Of the 300 to 450 genotyped donors, approximately 83% fell in the genetic ancestry cluster associated with self-reported Caucasian donors. Every discovery cohort repertoire had been produced on one sequencing platform. Findings and caveats that apply to the study as a whole: An association between a missense DCLRE1C variant and V-gene and J-gene trimming of TCR beta chains was found in a later genetic analysis and replicated in an independent cohort. In vitro tests confirmed that three of the cytomegalovirus-associated TCR beta chains recognize cytomegalovirus antigens. A later analysis found that most CMV-associated TCR beta chains appeared HLA-restricted, with HLA associations seemingly driven largely by CMV exposure. Because HLA typing was unavailable for some donors at each locus, only the typed subset was used in association tests. According to a later analysis, TCR association rates differed among HLA loci, with DRB1 alleles showing the most associated TCRs and HLA-C alleles showing the fewest. Immune exposure information for the cohort was limited to CMV serostatus. Specific HLA alleles were associated with some 15,000 TCR beta sequences at a false discovery rate of 0.05 in a later analysis. In a later analysis, several top co-occurrence clusters were reported to appear linked to parvovirus B19, influenza, CMV and Epstein-Barr virus. Cytomegalovirus status was reported to be diagnosed by the classifier with high specificity and sensitivity in both the original and validation cohorts. A further reported finding was that TCR beta sequences accurately predicted the HLA-A and HLA-B alleles for most subjects in the first cohort. Linkage disequilibrium might explain the correlated functional status among segregating V segments, but an unknown experimental factor could not be excluded. In the study, approximately 150 TCR beta chains were listed as associated with cytomegalovirus. The presence/absence analyses assumed that sequencing depth was roughly uniform across donors, and that assumption may not be true. A later analysis found that HLA-associated TCR beta chains were more clonally expanded and had lower generation probabilities than equally common non-associated chains. While some public TCRs were present in many individuals, most TCR sequences turned up only very rarely across donors. According to the authors, the approach could potentially be generalized to other disease states and immunological phenotypes. In this cohort, only TCR beta chains were sequenced, and detectable features were limited by the absence of alpha or paired-chain data. A group of highly shared sequence variants was considered likely to be a technical artifact of the sequencing pipeline. In an earlier analysis of some 640 of the donors, most TCR beta V segments were observed in productive rearrangements about 87% or about 30% of the time, broadly matching IMGT annotations. Because counts were too low, roughly 17 rarely observed V segments, including chromosome 9 orphons, were left out of the earlier analysis of 587 of the donors. A later genetic analysis reported fewer N-insertions in productive TCRs among donors in an Asian-associated ancestry cluster than the roughly 670-donor mean. Strong co-occurrence of HLA alleles, especially DR and DQ, made assigning TCR associations to individual alleles difficult. The 87-base-pair reads could not distinguish some IMGT-functional V segments, including TRBV6-2 and TRBV6-3, so those segments were excluded.

The receptor library was made with the immunoSEQ multiplex PCR assay. The multiplex PCR relied on a mix of 60 forward primers for TCR Vbeta segments and 13 reverse primers for TCR Jbeta segments. The CDR3 region of rearranged TCR beta genes was amplified from genomic DNA with a multiplex PCR assay. On the Illumina HiSeq System, the amplified TCR beta libraries were sequenced as 87-base-pair reads. The original pipeline was this. A later analysis tallied tens of millions of unique TCR beta chains across the 700 or so repertoires, and 10 million to 11 million of those chains were shared by two or more donors. Raw reads were error-corrected and collapsed into unique sequences with a nearest-neighbor algorithm that merged closely related sequences to remove PCR and sequencing errors. To assign V, D and J gene segments, CDR3 sequences were aligned to IMGT reference sequences. For a sequence to be retained, a match of at least six nucleotides was required to both a V gene segment and a J gene segment. A rearrangement counted as productive if the CDR3 had no stop codons and remained in frame with V and J, and every other rearrangement counted as non-productive. CDR3 was defined by IMGT convention, running from the second conserved V-encoded cysteine to the conserved J-encoded phenylalanine. In an earlier analysis of around 570 of the donors, sequences lacking an unambiguous match to a single V gene segment were excluded. In an earlier analysis of almost 600 of the donors, a V segment was called functional when productive rearrangements were above 56.7%, and segregating when the standard deviation between donors exceeded 5%. A statistical classification framework was built to diagnose cytomegalovirus status from the catalog of TCR beta chain sequences. V and J gene assignment, in a later analysis, came from comparing TCR nucleotide sequences with IMGT/GENE-DB human TR gene sequences. In a later analysis, CDR3 sequences and most-parsimonious VDJ recombination scenarios were assigned using the TCRdist pipeline. In a later analysis, each TCR beta chain was defined by its CDR3 amino acid sequence together with its V-gene family, and reads lacking a unique V-gene family were excluded. To address suspected cross-contamination and a sequencing artifact, a later analysis removed roughly 640 highly shared, low-generation-probability nucleotide sequences. In a later analysis, a clonal expansion index for each public chain was calculated from normalized within-repertoire ranks of inferred template counts. In a later analysis, generation probabilities were computed using a VDJ recombination model fitted to out-of-frame rearrangements, and the results were checked against IGoR. In a later analysis, hypergeometric tests were used to score TCR-TCR, TCR-HLA and TCR-CMV co-occurrence, with a repertoire-size bias correction applied to TCR pairs. False discovery rates were estimated in a later analysis by permuting HLA or CMV assignments 20 times. A later analysis grouped co-occurring TCRs with DBSCAN, adding TCRdist sequence similarity when clustering within HLA-allele-positive subsets. Co-occurrence clustering excluded repertoires with fewer than 30,000 or more than 120,000 public chains, plus five with anomalous nucleotide sharing. In its TCRdb copy, this immuneACCESS table keeps in-frame sequences only and misses some clones. Where compared with another copy, unresolved V genes explain less than half of these, and the others have no known cause. The V and J calls and clone size were taken over from that table, and D and trimming were inferred from the DNA. The sample table records 11,000 to 15,000 clones; approximately 57% of these occur just once. The ten largest account for about a sixth of the sample.

The cohort consisted of 600 to 700 healthy bone marrow donors. At the time of sampling, all cohort members were nominally healthy, though unrecorded immune exposures were likely present. The donor tested CMV seropositive, placing the donor among the 290 or so seropositive members of the cohort. A peripheral blood sample was provided by each donor, and peripheral blood mononuclear cells were used for TCR beta sequencing. Genomic DNA extraction from the blood cell samples was performed with the Qiagen DNeasy Blood Extraction Kit. The germline V gene provides CDR1 MGHDK and CDR2 SYGVNS. The CDR3 starts with the cysteine, ends with the phenylalanine, and has 13 residues. Of the read, only the CDR3 DNA is kept; its 39 bases are in frame from base 1. V loses 6 bases at its end and J loses 4 bases; junction bases beyond the gene matches: 1.

The TCR sequence derives from a woman aged 45-65 years in good health and CMV-seropositive. The sample consisted of PBMCs. This chain is built from TRBV25-1 and TRBJ1-3, with 9 bases in between that match TRBD1. The encoded CDR3 is CASSTGGGNTIYF. Here is the DNA: TGTGCCAGCAGCACAGGGGGCGGAAACACCATATATTTT.